Listed below are T cell receptor beta chains from one sample, sequenced in a study of CD8+CD57+ T cells in acquired aplastic anemia. Each CDR3 protein gets one entry after TCRdb re-called the reads with MiXCR. Of a few hundred thousand distinct CDR3 sequences in the sample, around 30% are singletons; the top ten hold 0.82%. Sequencing was carried out using sorted CD4+, CD8+, or CD8+CD57+ T cells (not recorded which) from PBMCs. The source of these receptors is a human donor with aplastic anemia. CDR3s include the opening cysteine and the closing phenylalanine or tryptophan. The D gene is left open where the match is weak. Size tells how often a clone was seen (once, few, many) or the class of an expanded clone, and some rows leave it out.

>TRBD1|TRBJ2-1|.|TRBV10-3
CASSGTGEDEQFF
TGTGCCAGCAGTGGGACAGGTGAGGATGAGCAGTTCTTC
>TRBD1|TRBJ2-7|.|TRBV5-5
CASSFTGGGLPYEQYF
TGTGCCAGCAGCTTTACAGGGGGCGGTTTGCCTTACGAGCAGTACTTC
>.|TRBJ1-5|few|TRBV28
CASRPWSRAGYQPQHF
TGTGCCAGCAGACCATGGTCCAGGGCAGGGTATCAGCCCCAGCATTTT
>TRBD1|TRBJ1-5|.|TRBV10-2
CASRTGTGSQPQHF
TGCGCCAGCAGAACCGGGACAGGGAGTCAGCCCCAGCATTTT
>TRBD1|TRBJ2-3|many|TRBV7-9
CASSNRGPDTQYF
TGTGCCAGCAGCAACAGGGGGCCAGATACGCAGTATTTT
>TRBD2|TRBJ2-1|few|TRBV7-6
CASSLAAGGLNEQFF
TGTGCCAGCAGCTTAGCGGCGGGGGGTCTGAATGAGCAGTTCTTC
>.|TRBJ2-7|many|TRBV10-3
CAISENREVGQYF
TGTGCCATCAGTGAGAACCGAGAGGTAGGGCAGTACTTC
>.|TRBJ2-5|few|TRBV10-3
CASEPGGAETQYF
TGTGCCAGCGAGCCTGGGGGTGCCGAGACCCAGTACTTC
>TRBD1|TRBJ1-4|.|TRBV5-5
CASSSGQGPGTNEKLFF
TGTGCCAGCAGCTCGGGACAGGGACCAGGGACTAATGAAAAACTGTTTTTT
>TRBD1|TRBJ2-7|.|TRBV5-8
CASSLPGTGDYEQYF
TGTGCCAGCAGCCTCCCCGGGACAGGGGACTACGAGCAGTACTTC
>.|TRBJ1-3|few|TRBV25-1
CASSATGVRNTIYF
TGTGCCAGCAGTGCTACGGGCGTTAGAAACACCATATATTTT
>.|TRBJ1-2|many|TRBV20-1
CSARQDGSGYTF
TGCAGTGCGAGACAGGACGGGAGTGGCTACACCTTC
>TRBD1|TRBJ2-7|.|TRBV7-9
CASTRWDRAYEQYF
TGTGCCAGCACGAGGTGGGACAGGGCGTACGAGCAGTACTTC
>TRBD1|TRBJ1-2|.|TRBV29-1
CSVVDRGKIGYGYTF
TGCAGCGTGGTGGACAGGGGGAAGATCGGCTATGGCTACACCTTC
>TRBD1|TRBJ1-5|.|TRBV30
CAWSVTRTGGRASNQPQHF
TGTGCCTGGAGTGTAACCCGAACAGGGGGCAGGGCTAGCAATCAGCCCCAGCATTTT
>.|TRBJ2-1|few|TRBV9
CASSFRISREQFF
TGTGCCAGCAGCTTCCGGATTTCACGTGAGCAGTTCTTC
>.|TRBJ1-2|many|TRBV25-1
CASSDPRGKSGYTF
TGTGCCAGCAGTGACCCCAGGGGAAAGAGTGGCTACACCTTC
>.|TRBJ2-3|once|TRBV6-5
CASSYSSGVLDTQYF
TGTGCCAGCAGTTACTCTAGCGGAGTACTCGATACGCAGTATTTT
>TRBD2|TRBJ2-7|.|TRBV6-2/TRBV6-3
CASSYSSGGTYEQYF
TGTGCCAGCAGTTACTCGAGCGGGGGAACGTACGAGCAGTACTTC
>.|TRBJ1-5|.|TRBV7-3
CASSLTPQHF
TGTGCCAGCAGCTTAACGCCCCAGCATTTT
>.|TRBJ2-1|many|TRBV10-1
CASSLTGLQLNEQFF
TGCGCCAGCAGTCTAACAGGACTACAACTCAATGAGCAGTTCTTC
>TRBD1|TRBJ1-6|.|TRBV30
CAWSGSRTGGNSPLHF
TGTGCCTGGAGTGGCTCGAGGACAGGAGGTAATTCACCCCTCCACTTT
>TRBD2|TRBJ2-1|.|TRBV5-1
CASSISGPSTYNEQFF
TGCGCCAGCAGCATTAGCGGGCCCTCTACCTACAATGAGCAGTTCTTC
>TRBD1|TRBJ2-5|many|TRBV5-1
CASSQGQLKETQYF
TGCGCCAGCAGCCAGGGACAGTTGAAGGAGACCCAGTACTTC
>TRBD1|TRBJ1-2|many|TRBV7-8
CASSYGTGGAYGYTF
TGTGCCAGCAGCTACGGGACAGGGGGCGCCTATGGCTACACCTTC
>TRBD2|TRBJ2-7|.|TRBV20-1
CSASLAGGHEQYF
TGCAGTGCCAGCCTAGCGGGGGGGCACGAGCAGTACTTC
>.|TRBJ2-6|few|TRBV7-1
CASSSRHPGGLISGANVLTF
TGTGCCAGCAGCTCCCGCCACCCAGGGGGACTAATCTCTGGGGCCAACGTCCTGACTTTC
>TRBD1|TRBJ1-3|.|TRBV7-9
CASSFTGGQRNTIYF
TGTGCCAGCAGCTTTACAGGGGGCCAGAGAAACACCATATATTTT
>TRBD2|TRBJ2-7|.|TRBV20-1
CSARGLAGGYYEQYF
TGCAGTGCTAGGGGACTAGCGGGAGGGTACTACGAGCAGTACTTC
>TRBD1|TRBJ1-3|few|TRBV10-3
CASSKTGDPGNTIYF
TGTGCCAGCAGTAAGACAGGGGATCCGGGAAACACCATATATTTT
>.|TRBJ1-5|many|TRBV29-1
CSAKQGDGQPQHF
TGCAGCGCAAAACAGGGTGATGGGCAGCCCCAGCATTTT
>.|TRBJ2-7|few|TRBV6-2/TRBV6-3
CASSYGGQAAYF
TGTGCCAGCAGTTACGGGGGACAAGCGGCGTACTTC
>TRBD1|TRBJ2-7|.|TRBV2
CASSPQGQGRYEQYF
TGTGCCAGCTCACCACAGGGACAGGGTCGGTACGAGCAGTACTTC
>TRBD2|TRBJ2-1|.|TRBV25-1
CASSFSGGLNNEQFF
TGTGCCAGCAGCTTTAGCGGGGGTTTAAACAATGAGCAGTTCTTC
>.|TRBJ1-2|.|TRBV11-2
CASGLDPGQGYGYTF
TGTGCCAGCGGCTTAGATCCGGGCCAGGGCTATGGCTACACCTTC
>TRBD2|TRBJ2-7|few|TRBV24-1
CATSDSGGYEQYF
TGTGCCACCAGTGACAGCGGGGGGTACGAGCAGTACTTC
>.|TRBJ1-2|few|TRBV2
CASSLSNRAGLNGYTF
TGTGCCAGCAGTTTATCAAACAGGGCTGGGCTAAATGGCTACACCTTC
>.|TRBJ1-2|few|TRBV6-6
CASSYLRASGVYGYTF
TGTGCCAGCAGTTACCTGCGGGCCAGCGGAGTTTATGGCTACACCTTC
>.|TRBJ2-5|.|TRBV30
CAWSFSETQYF
TGTGCCTGGAGTTTTAGTGAGACCCAGTACTTC
>.|TRBJ1-1|few|TRBV11-2
CASSLDLGVAFF
TGTGCCAGCAGCTTAGATTTGGGGGTAGCTTTCTTT
>TRBD1|TRBJ1-2|many|TRBV7-2
CASSPGQGTRYTF
TGTGCCAGCAGCCCGGGACAGGGGACGCGCTACACCTTC
>TRBD1|TRBJ2-3|.|TRBV24-1
CATRGQGAANTQYF
TGTGCCACCAGGGGACAGGGGGCGGCAAATACGCAGTATTTT
>.|TRBJ2-5|.|TRBV6-1
CASSETRTETQYF
TGTGCCAGCAGCGAAACTAGAACAGAGACCCAGTACTTC
>.|TRBJ1-5|many|TRBV5-1
CASSFDAGGPQHF
TGCGCCAGCAGCTTCGATGCAGGAGGGCCCCAGCATTTT